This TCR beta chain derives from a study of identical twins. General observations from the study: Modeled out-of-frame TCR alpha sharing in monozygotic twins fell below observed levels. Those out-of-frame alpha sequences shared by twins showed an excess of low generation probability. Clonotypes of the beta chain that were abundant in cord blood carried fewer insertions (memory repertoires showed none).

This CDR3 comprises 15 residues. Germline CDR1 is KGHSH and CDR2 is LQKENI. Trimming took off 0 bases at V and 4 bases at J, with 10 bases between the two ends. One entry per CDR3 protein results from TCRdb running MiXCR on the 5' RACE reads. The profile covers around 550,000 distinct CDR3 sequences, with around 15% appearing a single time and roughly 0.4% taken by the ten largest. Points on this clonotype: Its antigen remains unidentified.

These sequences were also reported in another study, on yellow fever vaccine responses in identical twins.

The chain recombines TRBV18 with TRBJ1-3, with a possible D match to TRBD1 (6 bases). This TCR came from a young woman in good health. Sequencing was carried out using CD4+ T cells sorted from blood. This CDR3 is CASSPPAGAGNTIYF. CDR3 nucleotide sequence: TGTGCCAGCTCACCACCCGCAGGGGCAGGAAACACCATATATTTT.